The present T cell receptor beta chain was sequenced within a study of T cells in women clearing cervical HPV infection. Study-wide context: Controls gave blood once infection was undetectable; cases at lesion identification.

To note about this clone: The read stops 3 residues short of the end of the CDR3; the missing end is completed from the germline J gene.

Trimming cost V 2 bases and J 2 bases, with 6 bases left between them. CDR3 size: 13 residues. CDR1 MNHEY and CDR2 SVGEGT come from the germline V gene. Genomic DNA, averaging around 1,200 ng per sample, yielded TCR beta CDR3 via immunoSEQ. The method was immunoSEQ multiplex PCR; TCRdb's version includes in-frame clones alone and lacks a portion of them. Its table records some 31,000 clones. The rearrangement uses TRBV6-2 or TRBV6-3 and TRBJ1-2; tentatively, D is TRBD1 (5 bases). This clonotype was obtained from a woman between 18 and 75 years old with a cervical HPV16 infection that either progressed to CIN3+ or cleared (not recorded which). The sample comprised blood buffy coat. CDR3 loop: CASSYGGNYGYTF. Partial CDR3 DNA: TGTGCCAGCAGTTACGGGGGGAACTATGGC.